The 5 T cell receptor beta chains in this list originate from one sample, sequenced in a study of T cells in Graves' hyperthyroidism and ophthalmopathy. TCR beta CDR3 sequences were amplified from RNA transcripts. With the HTBI primer set, the TCR CDR3 went through a first round of RT-PCR. TCRdb reprocessed the multiplex PCR reads with MiXCR, giving one entry per CDR3 protein. The table has 660,000 or so distinct CDR3 sequences, nearly 45% seen once. The sequenced material came from peripheral blood or thyroid tissue (not recorded which). The receptors come from an adult man with Graves' disease, either hyperthyroidism or ophthalmopathy (not recorded which).

This clonotype has just one count. The J gene is TRBJ2-7, the V gene TRBV6-1; D might be TRBD1 (6 bases). There are 15 residues in the CDR3. V was pared by 6 bases and J by 0 bases, with 15 bases between. CDR1 is MNHNS and CDR2 is SASEGT in the germline V gene. In DNA form, the CDR3 reads TGTGCCAGCAGACCCGACAGGAGAGTCTCCTACGAGCAGTACTTC. Its translation: CASRPDRRVSYEQYF.

A note on this clonotype: At one of its ends the junction is not consistent with the germline gene, which may arise from a read error. CDR3 DNA: TGCAGCGGGACAATGACAGAGTTT. Its translation is CSGTMTEF. V is TRBV29-1 and J is TRBJ1-1; a weak D match, TRBD1 (5 bases). CDR1 SQVTM and CDR2 ANQGSEA come from the germline V gene. This CDR3 is 8 amino acids long. The whole variable domain, filled in from reference TRBV29-1 and TRBJ1-1, reads SAVISQKPSRDICQRGTSLTIQCQVDSQVTMMFWYRQQPGQSLTLIATANQGSEATYESGFVIDKFPISRPNLTFSTLTVSNMSPEDSSIYLCSGTMTEFGQGTRLTVV.

This clonotype was counted a few times. The chain carries TRBV6-5 and TRBJ1-3; D is uncertain. V lost 1 base to trimming and J lost 4 bases, with 8 bases between them. The CDR3 spans 14 residues. The V gene's germline CDR1 is MNHEY and CDR2 SVGAGI. CDR3 residues: CASSYLEGGNTIYF. The CDR3 DNA reads as TGTGCCAGCAGTTACTTGGAGGGAGGAAACACCATATATTTT.

The chain is built from TRBV7-4 and TRBJ2-5; D is unclear. V was pared by 1 base and J by 9 bases, with 18 bases between. CDR3 length equals 15 residues. Germline V gene sequence: CDR1 SGHVT, CDR2 SQSDAQ. CDR3 protein: CASSLVADSNQPQYF. CDR3 coding DNA: TGTGCCAGCAGCTTAGTCGCAGATAGCAATCAGCCCCAGTACTTC.

This clonotype was counted between two and nine times. The V and J genes are TRBV20-1 and TRBJ2-7; no reliable D call. Germline assignment: CDR1 DFQATT and CDR2 SNEGSKA (reference sequence). The germline V and J ends were trimmed by 3 bases and 0 bases, with 9 bases remaining between them. This CDR3 spans 13 amino acids. This CDR3 is CSASYPVSYEQYF. The DNA of the CDR3 is TGCAGTGCTAGTTACCCAGTCTCCTACGAGCAGTACTTC.